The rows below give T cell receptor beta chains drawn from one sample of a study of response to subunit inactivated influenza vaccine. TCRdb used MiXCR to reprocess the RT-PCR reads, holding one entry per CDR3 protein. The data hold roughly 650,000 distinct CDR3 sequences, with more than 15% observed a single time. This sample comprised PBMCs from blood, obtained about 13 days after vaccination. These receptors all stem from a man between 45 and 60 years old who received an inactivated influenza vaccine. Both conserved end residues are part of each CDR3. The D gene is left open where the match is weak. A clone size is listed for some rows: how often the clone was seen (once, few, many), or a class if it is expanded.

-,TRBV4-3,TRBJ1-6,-,CASSLGVSGNSPLHF,TGCGCCAGCAGCCTAGGGGTTTCGGGAAATTCACCCCTCCACTTT
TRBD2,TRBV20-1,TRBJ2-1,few,CSAIGGTSGYNEQFF,TGCAGTGCTATAGGGGGGACTAGCGGGTACAATGAGCAGTTCTTC
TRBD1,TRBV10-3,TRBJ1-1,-,CAIRRQGKDGTEAFF,TGTGCCATCAGAAGACAGGGCAAAGACGGCACTGAAGCTTTCTTT
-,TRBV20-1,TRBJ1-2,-,CSASLRGEGYTF,TGCAGTGCTAGTCTCAGGGGAGAAGGCTACACCTTC
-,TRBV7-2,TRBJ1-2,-,CASSPRTVSYGYTF,TGTGCCAGCAGCCCGAGGACGGTCTCCTATGGCTACACCTTC
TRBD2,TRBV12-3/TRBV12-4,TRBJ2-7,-,CASSRLAGRPYEQYF,TGTGCCAGCAGCCGACTAGCGGGCAGACCCTACGAGCAGTACTTC
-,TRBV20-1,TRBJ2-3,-,CSALWQGGTDTQYF,TGCAGTGCACTGTGGCAGGGGGGTACAGATACGCAGTATTTT
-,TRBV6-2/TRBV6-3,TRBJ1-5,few,CASSYIGDGQPQHF,TGTGCCAGCAGTTACATAGGGGATGGGCAGCCCCAGCATTTT
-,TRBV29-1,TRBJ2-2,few,CSVTVTGELFF,TGCAGCGTTACAGTGACCGGGGAGCTGTTTTTT
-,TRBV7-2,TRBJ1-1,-,CASSLAPGGPEAFF,TGTGCCAGCAGCTTAGCTCCCGGGGGCCCTGAAGCTTTCTTT
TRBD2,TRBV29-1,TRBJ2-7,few,CSVGLAGLYEQYF,TGCAGCGTCGGACTAGCGGGACTTTACGAGCAGTACTTC
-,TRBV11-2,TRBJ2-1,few,CASSLVGGRSSYNEQFF,TGTGCCAGCAGCTTAGTCGGGGGGCGTTCTTCCTACAATGAGCAGTTCTTC
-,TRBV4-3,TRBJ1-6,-,CASSSSSGVVSPLYF,TGCGCCAGCAGCTCATCCTCAGGGGTAGTTTCACCCCTCTACTTT
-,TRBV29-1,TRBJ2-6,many,CSGHLSGANVLTF,TGCAGCGGCCACCTCTCTGGGGCCAACGTCCTGACTTTC
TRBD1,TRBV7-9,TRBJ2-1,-,CASNDRDRGYNEQFF,TGTGCCAGCAACGACAGGGACAGGGGGTACAATGAGCAGTTCTTC
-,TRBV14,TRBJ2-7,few,CASSQVRGPEQYF,TGTGCCAGCAGCCAAGTAAGGGGTCCCGAGCAGTACTTC
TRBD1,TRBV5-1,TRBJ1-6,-,CASSPGTGDNSPLHF,TGCGCCAGCAGCCCCGGGACAGGCGATAATTCACCCCTCCACTTT
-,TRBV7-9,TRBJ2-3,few,CASSHMGDRADTQYF,TGTGCCAGCAGCCATATGGGAGACCGCGCAGATACGCAGTATTTT
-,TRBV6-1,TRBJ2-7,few,CASSATGNSYEQYF,TGTGCCAGCAGTGCTACAGGGAACTCCTACGAGCAGTACTTC
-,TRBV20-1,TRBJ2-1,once,CSARGSVGYEQFF,TGCAGTGCTAGGGGCTCCGTAGGGTATGAGCAGTTCTTC
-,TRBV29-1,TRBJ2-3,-,CSVRTDGTDTQYF,TGCAGCGTCCGAACGGACGGCACAGATACGCAGTATTTT
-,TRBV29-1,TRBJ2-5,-,CSGEPARDETQYF,TGCAGCGGTGAACCTGCCAGGGATGAGACCCAGTACTTC
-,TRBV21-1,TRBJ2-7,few,CASTTEPSFDEQYF,TGTGCCAGCACCACGGAGCCTTCGTTCGACGAGCAGTACTTC
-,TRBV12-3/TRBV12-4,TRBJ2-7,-,CASSLVGRGPYEQYF,TGTGCCAGCAGTTTAGTCGGCAGGGGACCCTACGAGCAGTACTTC
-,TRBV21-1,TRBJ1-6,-,CASSKLGGESPLHF,TGTGCCAGCAGCAAATTGGGGGGCGAATCACCCCTCCACTTT
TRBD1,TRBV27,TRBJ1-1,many,CASRLDRGNTEAFF,TGTGCCAGCAGACTTGACAGGGGGAACACTGAAGCTTTCTTT
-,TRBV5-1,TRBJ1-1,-,CASSLNSPRGEAFF,TGCGCCAGCAGCTTGAACAGTCCTCGGGGGGAAGCTTTCTTT
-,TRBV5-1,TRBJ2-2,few,CASTGIANTGELFF,TGCGCCAGCACCGGAATCGCGAACACCGGGGAGCTGTTTTTT
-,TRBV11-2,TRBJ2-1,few,CASSLAKPINEQFF,TGTGCCAGCAGCTTAGCAAAGCCAATTAATGAGCAGTTCTTC
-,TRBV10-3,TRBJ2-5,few,CAISDQAETQETQYF,TGTGCCATCAGTGATCAAGCGGAGACCCAAGAGACCCAGTACTTC
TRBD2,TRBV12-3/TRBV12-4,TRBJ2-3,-,CASSFPPGSGGAVNTQYF,TGTGCCAGCAGTTTTCCCCCTGGTAGCGGGGGGGCCGTAAATACGCAGTATTTT
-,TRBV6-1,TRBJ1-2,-,CASSTRRVYPYGYTF,TGTGCCAGCAGTACGCGCAGGGTTTACCCCTATGGCTACACCTTC
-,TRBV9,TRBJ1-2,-,CASSSRTGLPSGYTF,TGTGCCAGCAGCTCCCGGACCGGGCTTCCGTCTGGCTACACCTTC
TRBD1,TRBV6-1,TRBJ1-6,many,CASSKSGTGARSWNSPLHF,TGTGCCAGCAGTAAATCCGGGACAGGGGCCAGATCGTGGAATTCACCCCTCCACTTT
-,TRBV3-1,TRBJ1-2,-,CASSQAVFAADYGYTF,TGTGCCAGCAGCCAAGCGGTTTTTGCAGCGGACTATGGCTACACCTTC
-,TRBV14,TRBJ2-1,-,CASSRKGSSYNEQFF,TGTGCCAGCAGCAGGAAGGGGAGCTCCTACAATGAGCAGTTCTTC
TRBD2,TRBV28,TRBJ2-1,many,CASSLSRLAGASEQFF,TGTGCCAGCAGTTTATCCCGACTAGCGGGGGCCTCTGAGCAGTTCTTC
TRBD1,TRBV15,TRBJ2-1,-,CATSRPGSTGGEQFF,TGTGCCACCAGCAGACCGGGCAGCACAGGGGGTGAGCAGTTCTTC
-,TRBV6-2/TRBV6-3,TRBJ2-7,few,CASSYPGTSYEQYF,TGTGCCAGCAGTTACCCCGGGACAAGCTACGAGCAGTACTTC
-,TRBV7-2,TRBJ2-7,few,CASSLVLDRTYEQYF,TGTGCCAGCAGCTTAGTCCTTGACAGAACCTACGAGCAGTACTTC
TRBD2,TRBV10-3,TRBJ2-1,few,CAISGGAGGLNEQFF,TGTGCCATCAGTGGTGGGGCGGGGGGGCTCAATGAGCAGTTCTTC
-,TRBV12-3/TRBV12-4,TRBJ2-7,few,CATSGVSYEQYF,TGTGCCACTTCGGGGGTTTCATACGAGCAGTACTTC